This T cell receptor (beta chain) is drawn from a study of blood T cell repertoires in COVID-19. Study in general: Acute and convalescent COVID-19 specimens originated in the United States, Italy and Spain.

Original data processing: Amplification from reference gene primers served as the basis for estimated nucleated cell counts. Libraries were prepared by immunoSEQ multiplex PCR; TCRdb keeps only in-frame clonotypes and omits some of them. V, J and clone size derive from that table, while D and trimming were established from the DNA sequence. This sample carries some 250,000 clones, over 70% of them seen once, and the ten largest clones take roughly 7.9%. After removal of 3 bases from V and 0 bases from J, the junction contained 8 bases not matched to a gene. The CDR3 totals 17 residues. CDR1 is MDHEN, CDR2 SYDVKM, per germline.

The TCR sequence derives from a woman aged 80 or over with acute or convalescent COVID-19. The rearrangement uses TRBV28 and TRBJ1-5; TRBD1 aligns across 7 bases. The sequenced sample consisted of peripheral blood. DNA for the CDR3: TGTGCCAGCAGTTTTCGACAGGGTGGGATTAGCAATCAGCCCCAGCATTTT. Amino acids: CASSFRQGGISNQPQHF.